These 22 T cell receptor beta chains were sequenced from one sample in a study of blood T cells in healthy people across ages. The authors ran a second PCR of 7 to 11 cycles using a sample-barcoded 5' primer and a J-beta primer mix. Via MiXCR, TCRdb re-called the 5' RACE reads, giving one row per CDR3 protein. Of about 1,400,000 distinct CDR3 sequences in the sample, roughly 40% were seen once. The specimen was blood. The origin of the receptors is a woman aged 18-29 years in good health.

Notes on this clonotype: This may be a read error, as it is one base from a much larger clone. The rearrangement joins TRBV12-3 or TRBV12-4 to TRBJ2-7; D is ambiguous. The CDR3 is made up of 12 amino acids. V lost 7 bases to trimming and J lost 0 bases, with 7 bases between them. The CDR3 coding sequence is TGTGCCAGCAACGGGCCCTCCTACGAGCAGTACTTC. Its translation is CASNGPSYEQYF.

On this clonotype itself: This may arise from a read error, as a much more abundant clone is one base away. The CDR3 loop is CASSSTSGINIDEQYF. Written as DNA, the CDR3 is TGCGCCAGCAGCTCGACTAGCGGGATCAATATCGATGAGCAGTACTTC. The V gene is TRBV5-1, the J gene TRBJ2-7; TRBD2 aligns across 11 bases. V was clipped by 3 bases and J by 7 bases; unmatched bases: 12. Germline V lookup: CDR1 SGHRS, CDR2 YFSETQ. CDR3 length: 16 residues.

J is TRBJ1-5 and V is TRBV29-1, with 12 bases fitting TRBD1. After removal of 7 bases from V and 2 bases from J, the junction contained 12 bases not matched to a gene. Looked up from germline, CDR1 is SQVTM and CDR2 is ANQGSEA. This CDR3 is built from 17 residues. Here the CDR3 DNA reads TGCAGCGGAAAGCCGGGACAGGGGGCGTCGGGCAATCAGCCCCAGCATTTT. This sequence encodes CSGKPGQGASGNQPQHF.

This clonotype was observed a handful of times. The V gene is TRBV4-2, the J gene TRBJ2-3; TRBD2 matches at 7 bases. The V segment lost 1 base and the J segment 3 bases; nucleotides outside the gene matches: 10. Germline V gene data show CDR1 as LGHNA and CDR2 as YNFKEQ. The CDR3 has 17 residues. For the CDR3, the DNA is TGTGCCAGCAGCCAAGCGATGAGCGGGGTATTGACAGATACGCAGTATTTT. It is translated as CASSQAMSGVLTDTQYF.

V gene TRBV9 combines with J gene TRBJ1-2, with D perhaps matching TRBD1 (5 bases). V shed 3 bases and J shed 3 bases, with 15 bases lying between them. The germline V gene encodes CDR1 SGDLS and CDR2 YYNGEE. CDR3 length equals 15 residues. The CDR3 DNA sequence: TGTGCCAGCAGCGGTATAATCGGGGGGGACTATGGCTACACCTTC. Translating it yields CASSGIIGGDYGYTF.

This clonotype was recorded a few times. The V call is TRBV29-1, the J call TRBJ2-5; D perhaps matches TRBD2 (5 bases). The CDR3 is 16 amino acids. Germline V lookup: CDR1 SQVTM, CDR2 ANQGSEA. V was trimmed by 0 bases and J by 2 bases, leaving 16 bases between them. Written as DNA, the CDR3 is TGCAGCGTTGAAGATCTGTTCGGGGTGGCTCAAGAGACCCAGTACTTC. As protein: CSVEDLFGVAQETQYF.

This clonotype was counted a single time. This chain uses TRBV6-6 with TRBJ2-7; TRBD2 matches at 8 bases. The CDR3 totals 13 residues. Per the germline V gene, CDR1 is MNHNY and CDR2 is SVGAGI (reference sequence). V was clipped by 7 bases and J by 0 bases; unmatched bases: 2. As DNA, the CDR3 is TGTGCCAGCACGCGGGGGGCCTCCTACGAGCAGTACTTC. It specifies CASTRGASYEQYF.

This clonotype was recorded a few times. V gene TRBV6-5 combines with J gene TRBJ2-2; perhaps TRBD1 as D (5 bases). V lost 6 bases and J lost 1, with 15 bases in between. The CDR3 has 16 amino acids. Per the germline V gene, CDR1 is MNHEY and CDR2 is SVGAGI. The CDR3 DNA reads TGTGCCAGCAGCCGTTTCTTACAGGAGAACACCGGGGAGCTGTTTTTT. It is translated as CASSRFLQENTGELFF.

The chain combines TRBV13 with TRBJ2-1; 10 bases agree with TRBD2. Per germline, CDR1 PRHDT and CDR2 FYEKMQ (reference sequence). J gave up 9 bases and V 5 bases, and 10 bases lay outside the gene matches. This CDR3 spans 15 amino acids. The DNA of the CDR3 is TGTGCCAGCAGCCTAGCGGGGGCTGGCGTGTCTGAGCAGTTCTTC. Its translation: CASSLAGAGVSEQFF.

CDR3 DNA: TGTGCCAGCAGTCCCGGGGGGTTCGTCTACGAGCAGTACTTC. Translated, it gives CASSPGGFVYEQYF. The chain links TRBV2 to TRBJ2-7, with TRBD2 identical over 7 bases. The germline CDR1 and CDR2 sequences are SNHLY and FYNNEI. Trimming took 5 bases from V and 3 from J; bases not matched to a gene: 7. CDR3 size: 14 residues.

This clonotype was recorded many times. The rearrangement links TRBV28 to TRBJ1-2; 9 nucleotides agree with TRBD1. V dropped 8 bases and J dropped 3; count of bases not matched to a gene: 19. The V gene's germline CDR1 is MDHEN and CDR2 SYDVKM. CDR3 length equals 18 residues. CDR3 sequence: CASGGEGQGKGLDYGYTF. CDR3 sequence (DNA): TGTGCCAGCGGCGGGGAGGGACAGGGAAAAGGTTTGGACTATGGCTACACCTTC.

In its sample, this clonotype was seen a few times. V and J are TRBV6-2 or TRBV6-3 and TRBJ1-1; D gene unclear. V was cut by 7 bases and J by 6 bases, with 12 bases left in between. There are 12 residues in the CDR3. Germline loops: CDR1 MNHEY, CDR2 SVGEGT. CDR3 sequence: CASTGVLPEAFF. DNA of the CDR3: TGTGCCAGCACCGGTGTCCTCCCTGAAGCTTTCTTT.

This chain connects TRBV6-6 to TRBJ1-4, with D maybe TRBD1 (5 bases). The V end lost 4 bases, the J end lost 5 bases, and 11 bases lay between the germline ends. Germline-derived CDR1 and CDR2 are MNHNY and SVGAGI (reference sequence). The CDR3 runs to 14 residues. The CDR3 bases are TGTGCCAGCAGTTTAGGGGAGATAAATGAAAAACTGTTTTTT. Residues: CASSLGEINEKLFF.

CDR3 nucleotide sequence: TGTGCCAGCACTTACGCAGGGAAGAGCAATCAGCCCCAGCATTTT. It yields the protein CASTYAGKSNQPQHF. V is TRBV12-3 or TRBV12-4 and J is TRBJ1-5; tentatively, D is TRBD1 (5 bases). Trimming shortened V by 7 bases and J by 1 base, and 14 bases separated the two germline ends. This CDR3 spans 15 amino acids.

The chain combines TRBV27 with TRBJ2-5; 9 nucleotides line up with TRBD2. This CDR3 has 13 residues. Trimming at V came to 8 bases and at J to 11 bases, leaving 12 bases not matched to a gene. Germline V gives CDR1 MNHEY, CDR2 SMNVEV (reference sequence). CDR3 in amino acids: CASRRAGGGEQYF. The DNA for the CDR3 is TGTGCCAGCCGACGAGCGGGAGGAGGTGAGCAGTACTTC.

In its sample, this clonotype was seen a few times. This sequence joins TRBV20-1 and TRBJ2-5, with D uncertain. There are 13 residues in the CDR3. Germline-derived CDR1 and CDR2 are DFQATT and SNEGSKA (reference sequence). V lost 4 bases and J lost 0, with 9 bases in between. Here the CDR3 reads CSAMLPYQETQYF. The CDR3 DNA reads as TGCAGTGCTATGTTGCCGTACCAAGAGACCCAGTACTTC.

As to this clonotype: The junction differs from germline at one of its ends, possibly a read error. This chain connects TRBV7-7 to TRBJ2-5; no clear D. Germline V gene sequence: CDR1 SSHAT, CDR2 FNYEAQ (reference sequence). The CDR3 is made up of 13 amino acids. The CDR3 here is CASSLGIGETQYF. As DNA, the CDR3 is TGTGCTAGCAGCTTGGGTATAGGGGAGACCCAGTACTTC. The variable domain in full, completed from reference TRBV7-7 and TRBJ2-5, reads GAGVSQSPRYKVTKRGQDVTLRCDPISSHATLYWYQQALGQGPEFLTYFNYEAQPDKSGLPSDRFSAERPEGSISTLTIQRTEQRDSAMYRCASSLGIGETQYFGPGTRLLVL.

In nucleotides, the CDR3 is TGTGCCAGCAGCCAAGGAGGGGACTACTCCCAAGAGCAGTTCTTC. It is translated as CASSQGGDYSQEQFF. V and J are TRBV3-1 and TRBJ2-1, with TRBD2 matching 7 bases. V lost 1 base and J lost 10; bases outside the gene matches: 10. Germline CDR1 reads LGHDT; CDR2 reads YNNKEL (reference sequence). CDR3 length: 15 residues.

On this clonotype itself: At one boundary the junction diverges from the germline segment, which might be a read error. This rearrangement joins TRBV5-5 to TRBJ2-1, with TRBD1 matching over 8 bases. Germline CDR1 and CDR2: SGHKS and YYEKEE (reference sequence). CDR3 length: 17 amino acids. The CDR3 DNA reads TGTGCCAGCAGCTTGGGCAGGGGGACAGGCTCCTACATTGAGCAGTTCTTC. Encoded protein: CASSLGRGTGSYIEQFF.

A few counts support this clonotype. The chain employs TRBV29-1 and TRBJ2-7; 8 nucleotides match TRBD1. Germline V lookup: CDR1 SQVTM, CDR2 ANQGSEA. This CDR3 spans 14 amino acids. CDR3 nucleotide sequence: TGCAGTGCTACAGGGGGATCCAGCTCCTACGAGCAGTACTTC. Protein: CSATGGSSSYEQYF.

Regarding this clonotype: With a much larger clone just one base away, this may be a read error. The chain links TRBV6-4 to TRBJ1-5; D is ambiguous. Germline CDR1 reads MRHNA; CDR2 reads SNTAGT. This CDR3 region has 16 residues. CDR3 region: CACSDPPVKANQPQHF. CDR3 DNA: TGTGCCTGCAGTGACCCACCGGTCAAAGCCAATCAGCCCCAGCATTTT.

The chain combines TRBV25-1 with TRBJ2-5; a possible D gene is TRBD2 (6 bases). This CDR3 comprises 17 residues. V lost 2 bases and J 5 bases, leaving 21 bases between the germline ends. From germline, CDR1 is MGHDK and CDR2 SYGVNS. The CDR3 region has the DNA TGTGCCAGCAGTGAAACAGAGGGGAGGAAATCAGGGGAGACCCAGTACTTC. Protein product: CASSETEGRKSGETQYF. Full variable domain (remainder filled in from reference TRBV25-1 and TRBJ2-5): EADIYQTPRYLVIGTGKKITLECSQTMGHDKMYWYQQDPGMELHLIHYSYGVNSTEKGDLSSESTVSRIRTEHFPLTLESARPSHTSQYLCASSETEGRKSGETQYFGPGTRLLVL.